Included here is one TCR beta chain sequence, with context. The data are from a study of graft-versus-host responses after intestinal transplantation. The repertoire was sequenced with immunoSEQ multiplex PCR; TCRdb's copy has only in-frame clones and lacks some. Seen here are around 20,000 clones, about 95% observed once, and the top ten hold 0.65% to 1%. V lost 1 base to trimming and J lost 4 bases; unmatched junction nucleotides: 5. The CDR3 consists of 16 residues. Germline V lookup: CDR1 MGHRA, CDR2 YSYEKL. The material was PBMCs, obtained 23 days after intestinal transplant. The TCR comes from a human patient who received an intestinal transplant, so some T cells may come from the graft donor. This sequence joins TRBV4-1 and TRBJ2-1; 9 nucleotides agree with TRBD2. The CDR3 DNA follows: TGCGCCAGCAGCCAAGTCGGGACTAGCTTTTACAATGAGCAGTTCTTC. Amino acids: CASSQVGTSFYNEQFF.